What follows are 27 T cell receptor beta chains derived from one specimen sequenced in a study of OX40 agonist ivuxolimab in advanced cancers. Some clones are missing from TCRdb's copy, which holds only in-frame ones; the method was immunoSEQ multiplex PCR. Among around 67,000 clones, about 80% were seen once, and the ten largest hold approximately 1.2%. The specimen was CD4+ or CD8+ T cells sorted from blood, collected in a trial of the OX40 agonist ivuxolimab. These receptor sequences come from an adult with an advanced solid tumor such as melanoma, head and neck, liver or kidney cancer.

CDR3 bases: TGCGCCAGCAGCTTGGTAGGTAGGAACACCGGGGAGCTGTTTTTT. It is translated as CASSLVGRNTGELFF. The J gene is TRBJ2-2, the V gene TRBV5-1; D call uncertain. CDR1 is SGHRS, CDR2 YFSETQ, per germline. Trimming took off 0 bases at V and 1 base at J, with 7 bases between the two ends. CDR3 length: 15 residues.

The CDR3 nucleotides are TGTGCCAGCAGTGTCCGACAGGGAATATCGCGGGGCTACACCTTC. As protein: CASSVRQGISRGYTF. This chain connects TRBV2 to TRBJ1-2, with TRBD1 identical over 7 bases. V shed 4 bases and J 8 bases; nucleotides not matched to a gene: 13. Per germline, CDR1 SNHLY and CDR2 FYNNEI. CDR3 length: 15 residues.

This clone was seen only once. This chain connects TRBV7-3 to TRBJ2-4; 8 nucleotides match TRBD2. J lost 0 bases, V lost 1 base, and 14 bases had no gene match. Germline CDR1 is SGHTA and CDR2 is FQGTGA. The CDR3 is made up of 20 amino acids. For the CDR3, the DNA is TGTGCCAGCAGCTTAAGAATTCGTGCGGGGGGCCTACTAGCCAAAAACATTCAGTACTTC. Its translation is CASSLRIRAGGLLAKNIQYF.

This clone turned up a few times. This rearrangement joins TRBV25-1 to TRBJ1-2, with TRBD1 matching 10 bases. The V gene's germline CDR1 is MGHDK and CDR2 SYGVNS. This CDR3 has 16 amino acids. The junction had 16 bases not matched to a gene; V was cut back by 8 bases and J by 7 bases. CDR3 in amino acids: CASSVGGQGTLLGYTF. CDR3 DNA: TGTGCCAGCTCCGTGGGGGGACAGGGGACCCTCCTTGGCTACACCTTC.

The chain uses TRBV12-5 and TRBJ1-5, with TRBD1 matching 7 bases. V lost 3 bases to trimming and J lost 7 bases; unmatched junction nucleotides: 6. The CDR3 is 14 amino acids. Germline lookup yields CDR1 LGHNT and CDR2 FRNRAP. CDR3 sequence: CASGLPGQPQPQHF. In DNA, the CDR3 is TGTGCTAGTGGTTTACCGGGACAGCCACAGCCCCAGCATTTT.

The V gene is TRBV2, the J gene TRBJ2-2; D call uncertain. Germline CDR1 SNHLY, CDR2 FYNNEI. V was cut by 5 bases and J by 5 bases, with 9 bases left in between. The CDR3 is 13 residues long. The CDR3 spells CASSPQITGELFF. The DNA for the CDR3 is TGTGCCAGCAGTCCACAGATTACCGGGGAGCTGTTTTTT.

This rearrangement joins TRBV5-5 to TRBJ1-6, with 9 bases identical to TRBD1. V dropped 3 bases and J dropped 10; count of bases not matched to a gene: 8. This CDR3 has 15 residues. The germline V gene has CDR1 SGHKS and CDR2 YYEKEE (reference sequence). The CDR3 region has the DNA TGTGCCAGCAGCTCTACCGGGACAGGGTTGTCACCCCTCCACTTT. Translation gives CASSSTGTGLSPLHF.

Only one count was recorded for this clone. The chain links TRBV6-6 to TRBJ1-5; D possibly corresponds to TRBD1 (5 bases). With 4 bases removed from V and 6 bases from J, the gap between germline ends came to 13 bases. Germline V gene sequence: CDR1 MNHNY, CDR2 SVGAGI (reference sequence). The length of the CDR3 is 14 residues. The CDR3 nucleotides read TGTGCCAGCAGTTCGGGGGAACTGGCTCAGCCCCAGCATTTT. It codes for CASSSGELAQPQHF.

This clone appeared a few times. CDR3 nucleotides: TGTGCCAGCAGTGAGGGTCAGGGACCCCTCCACTTT. Encoded protein: CASSEGQGPLHF. The rearrangement joins TRBV6-1 to TRBJ1-6, with D possibly matching TRBD1 (5 bases). Germline V gene sequence: CDR1 MNHNS, CDR2 SASEGT. Trimming took 3 bases from V and 12 from J, leaving 9 bases between them. This CDR3 is built from 12 residues.

This sequence joins TRBV20-1 and TRBJ2-7; possibly TRBD1 for D (6 bases). The CDR3 is 11 residues long. V dropped 4 bases and J dropped 7 bases, with 11 bases sitting between them. Germline V gene data show CDR1 as DFQATT and CDR2 as SNEGSKA (reference sequence). The CDR3 nucleotides read TGCAGTGCTACAAGACAGGAGGAGCAGTACTTC. Its protein is CSATRQEEQYF.

J is TRBJ2-5 and V is TRBV7-2; 8 bases fit TRBD2. CDR1 SGHTA and CDR2 FQGNSA come from the germline V gene. The CDR3 is 16 amino acids. V trimming: 5 bases; J trimming: 2 bases; junction bases outside the gene matches: 10. The CDR3 protein is CASSLSQASGQETQYF. The CDR3 DNA is TGTGCCAGCAGCCTCAGTCAGGCTAGCGGGCAAGAGACCCAGTACTTC.

This chain links TRBV7-9 with TRBJ1-1; D gene unclear. The CDR3 extends over 13 amino acids. Germline loops: CDR1 SEHNR, CDR2 FQNEAQ (reference sequence). Between the trimmed V and J ends, which lost 2 bases and 4 bases, there was a span of 8 bases. CDR3 protein: CASSLFGGTEAFF. CDR3 DNA sequence: TGTGCCAGCAGCTTATTCGGAGGCACTGAAGCTTTCTTT.

The table lists this clone with many counts. The chain combines TRBV6-1 with TRBJ2-7; D unresolved. V dropped 2 bases and J dropped 2 bases, with 1 base sitting between them. From germline, CDR1 is MNHNS and CDR2 SASEGT. The CDR3 totals 11 residues. The CDR3 DNA sequence: TGTGCCAGCAGTGAACCCTACGAGCAGTACTTC. Its translation is CASSEPYEQYF.

This clone was observed once. The V gene is TRBV4-2, the J gene TRBJ1-5, with D unresolved. This CDR3 is built from 16 residues. CDR1 LGHNA and CDR2 YNFKEQ come from the germline V gene. The V gene lost 1 base and the J gene lost 6 bases, with 16 bases spanning the gap. The CDR3: CASSQGRAEAAQPQHF. The CDR3 DNA is TGTGCCAGCAGCCAAGGTAGGGCGGAGGCGGCTCAGCCCCAGCATTTT.

The chain uses TRBV30 and TRBJ1-1, with D possibly being TRBD1 (6 bases). V was shortened by 0 bases and J by 5 bases, with 16 bases between the two germline ends. The CDR3 covers 15 residues. Germline CDR1 and CDR2: GTSNPN and SVGIG (reference sequence). The CDR3 here is CAWSVLGGRRTEAFF. As DNA, the CDR3 is TGTGCCTGGAGTGTACTCGGGGGGCGAAGGACTGAAGCTTTCTTT.

The chain has TRBV27 and TRBJ1-3; the D gene is possibly TRBD1 (5 bases). V lost 2 bases and J lost 2, with 10 bases in between. From germline, CDR1 is MNHEY and CDR2 SMNVEV (reference sequence). The CDR3 totals 15 residues. CDR3 residues: CASSLRGLTGNTIYF. The CDR3 nucleotides read TGTGCCAGCAGTTTACGGGGGTTAACTGGAAACACCATATATTTT.

The chain has TRBV7-2 and TRBJ2-7; D is possibly TRBD1 or TRBD2 (5 bases each). Germline V CDR1 and CDR2: SGHTA, FQGNSA. The CDR3 consists of 15 residues. V was clipped by 5 bases and J by 4 bases, with 18 bases between them. The CDR3: CASSPPVWDGYEQYF. CDR3 nucleotides: TGTGCCAGCAGCCCACCGGTCTGGGACGGTTACGAGCAGTACTTC.

This chain joins TRBV7-9 and TRBJ1-6; no reliable D call. The CDR3 length is 13 residues. Trimming removed 2 bases at V and 10 bases at J, with 9 bases between. Germline assignment: CDR1 SEHNR and CDR2 FQNEAQ (reference sequence). The CDR3 DNA is TGTGCCAGCAGCTTACCAACAAGGTCACCCCTCCACTTT. This translates into CASSLPTRSPLHF.

This clone turned up a few times. The chain links TRBV19 to TRBJ1-3; D not resolved. The CDR3 consists of 13 residues. Germline values: CDR1 LNHDA, CDR2 SQIVND (reference sequence). Trimming removed 6 bases from V and 2 bases from J, with 8 bases in between. CDR3 bases: TGTGCCAGTAGCCCTGGGGCTGGAAACACCATATATTTT. Amino acids: CASSPGAGNTIYF.

The CDR3, as DNA: TGTGCCAGCAGCTTGGCGGCGGAACCATATGGCTACACCTTC. This encodes CASSLAAEPYGYTF. The chain recombines TRBV5-6 with TRBJ1-2; no definite D call. CDR1 and CDR2 (germline): SGHDT, YYEEEE. The V gene lost 0 bases and the J gene lost 5 bases, with 11 bases spanning the gap. The CDR3 runs 14 residues.

The sample holds one count of this clone. The chain recombines TRBV4-3 with TRBJ2-5; D remains ambiguous. Germline assignment: CDR1 LGHNA and CDR2 YSLEER. The CDR3 has 14 amino acids. V lost 1 base, J lost 2 bases, and 8 bases lay in between. The CDR3 reads CASSQGLSQETQYF. Here the CDR3 DNA reads TGCGCCAGCAGCCAAGGGTTATCACAAGAGACCCAGTACTTC.

This chain uses TRBV18 with TRBJ2-5, with D unresolved. Germline values: CDR1 KGHSH, CDR2 LQKENI. CDR3 length equals 12 residues. Trimming pared 2 bases from V and 5 bases from J, leaving 6 bases between. The CDR3 nucleotides are TGTGCCAGCTCACCAGGGCGGGAGACCCAGTACTTC. Encoded protein: CASSPGRETQYF.

The table lists this clone with a count of one. The rearrangement joins TRBV2 to TRBJ1-2; TRBD1 might be the D (5 bases). The germline V gene has CDR1 SNHLY and CDR2 FYNNEI. There are 13 residues in the CDR3. The V end lost 2 bases, the J end lost 7 bases, and 11 bases lay between the germline ends. This chain's CDR3 is CASSELGRVGYTF. In DNA form, the CDR3 reads TGTGCCAGCAGTGAACTGGGGCGGGTTGGCTACACCTTC.

The chain combines TRBV9 with TRBJ2-2; 11 bases are shared with TRBD1. The CDR3 extends over 16 amino acids. Germline V lookup: CDR1 SGDLS, CDR2 YYNGEE. Trimming removed 4 bases from V and 1 base from J; junction bases left unmatched: 3. CDR3 sequence: CASSLGTGGNTGELFF. The CDR3 DNA is TGTGCCAGCAGCTTAGGGACAGGGGGGAACACCGGGGAGCTGTTTTTT.

V gene TRBV7-8 combines with J gene TRBJ2-1; the match to TRBD2 covers 12 bases. The CDR3 spans 17 residues. Germline CDR1 is SGHVS and CDR2 is FQNEAQ. The V gene end was trimmed by 1 base and the J gene end by 4 bases; junction bases not matched to a gene: 5. CDR3 in DNA: TGTGCCAGCAGCTTAGTGACTAGCGGGGGAAGTTACAATGAGCAGTTCTTC. It is translated as CASSLVTSGGSYNEQFF.

The J gene is TRBJ2-7, the V gene TRBV2, with a tentative D call TRBD2 (6 bases). In germline, CDR1 is SNHLY, CDR2 FYNNEI. The CDR3 is 13 residues long. V was clipped by 6 bases and J by 5 bases, with 14 bases between them. The CDR3 DNA reads as TGTGCCAGCAGGCCGGGACTTCGGAACGAGCAGTACTTC. Amino acids: CASRPGLRNEQYF.

The chain combines TRBV21-1 with TRBJ2-7. TRBV21-1 represents a pseudogene. This CDR3 has 18 amino acids. As DNA, the CDR3 is TGTGCCAGCAGCAAAGAGAATTCACTTGGGACGGTTTCCTACGAGCAGTACTTC. This codes for CASSKENSLGTVSYEQYF.